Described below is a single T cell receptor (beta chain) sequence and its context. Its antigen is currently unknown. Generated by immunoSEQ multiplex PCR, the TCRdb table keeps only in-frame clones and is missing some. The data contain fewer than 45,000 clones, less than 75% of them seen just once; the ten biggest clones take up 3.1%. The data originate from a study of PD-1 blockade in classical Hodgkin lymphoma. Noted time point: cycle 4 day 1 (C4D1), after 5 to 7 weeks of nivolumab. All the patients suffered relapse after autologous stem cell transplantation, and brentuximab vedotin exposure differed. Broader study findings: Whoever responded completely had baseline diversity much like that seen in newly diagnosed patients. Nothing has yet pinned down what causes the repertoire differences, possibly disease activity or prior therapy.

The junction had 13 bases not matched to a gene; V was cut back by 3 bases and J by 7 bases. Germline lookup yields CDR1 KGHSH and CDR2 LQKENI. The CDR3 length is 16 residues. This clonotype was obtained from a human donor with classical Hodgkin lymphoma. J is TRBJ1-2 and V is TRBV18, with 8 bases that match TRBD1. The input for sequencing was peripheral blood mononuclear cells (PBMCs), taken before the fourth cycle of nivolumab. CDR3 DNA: TGTGCCAGCTCACCTAACCCGGTCGGCGGACAGGGTGGCTACACCTTC. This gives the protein CASSPNPVGGQGGYTF.